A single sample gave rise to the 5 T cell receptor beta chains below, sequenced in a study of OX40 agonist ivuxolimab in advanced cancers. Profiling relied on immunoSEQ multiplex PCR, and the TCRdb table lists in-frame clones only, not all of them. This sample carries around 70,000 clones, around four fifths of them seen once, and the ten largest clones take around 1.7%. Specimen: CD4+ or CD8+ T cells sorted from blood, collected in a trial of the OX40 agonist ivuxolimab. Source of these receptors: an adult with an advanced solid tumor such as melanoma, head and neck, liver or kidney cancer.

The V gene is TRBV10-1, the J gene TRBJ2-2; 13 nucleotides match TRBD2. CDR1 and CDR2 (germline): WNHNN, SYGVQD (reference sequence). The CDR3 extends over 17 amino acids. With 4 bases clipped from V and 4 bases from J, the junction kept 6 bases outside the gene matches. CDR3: CASSGTSGSWGTGELFF. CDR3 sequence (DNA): TGCGCCAGCAGTGGGACTAGCGGGAGCTGGGGCACCGGGGAGCTGTTTTTT.

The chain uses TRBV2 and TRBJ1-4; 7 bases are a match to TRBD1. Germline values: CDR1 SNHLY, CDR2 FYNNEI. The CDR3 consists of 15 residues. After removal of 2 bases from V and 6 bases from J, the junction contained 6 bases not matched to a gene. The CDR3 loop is CASSETAGGDEKLFF. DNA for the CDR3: TGTGCCAGCAGTGAAACGGCAGGGGGAGATGAAAAACTGTTTTTT.

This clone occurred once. The CDR3 spells CASSLPVGRRWQPQHF. As DNA, the CDR3 is TGTGCCAGCAGCCTACCGGTGGGCAGGCGGTGGCAGCCCCAGCATTTT. The chain carries TRBV7-2 and TRBJ1-5; D not resolved. CDR3 length: 16 residues. CDR1 is SGHTA, CDR2 FQGNSA, per germline. Deletions cut 5 bases from V and 7 bases from J, with 21 bases between. Looking up the rest from reference TRBV7-2 and TRBJ1-5 gives the full variable domain: GAGVSQSPSNKVTEKGKDVELRCDPISGHTALYWYRQSLGQGLEFLIYFQGNSAPDKSGLPSDRFSAERTGGSVSTLTIQRTQQEDSAVYLCASSLPVGRRWQPQHFGDGTRLSIL.

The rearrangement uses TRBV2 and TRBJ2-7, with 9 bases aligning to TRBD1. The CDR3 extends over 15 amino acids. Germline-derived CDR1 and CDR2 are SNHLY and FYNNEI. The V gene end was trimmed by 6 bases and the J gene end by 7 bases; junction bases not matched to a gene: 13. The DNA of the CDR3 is TGTGCCAGCAGGGGGGTACAGGGGGCGGGAGAGGAGCAGTACTTC. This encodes CASRGVQGAGEEQYF.

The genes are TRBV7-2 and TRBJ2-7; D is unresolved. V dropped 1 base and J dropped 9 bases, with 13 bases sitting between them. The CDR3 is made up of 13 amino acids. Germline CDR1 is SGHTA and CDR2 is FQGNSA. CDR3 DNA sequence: TGTGCCAGCAGCTTAGTCCCCGAAACGGGGCAGTACTTC. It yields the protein CASSLVPETGQYF.